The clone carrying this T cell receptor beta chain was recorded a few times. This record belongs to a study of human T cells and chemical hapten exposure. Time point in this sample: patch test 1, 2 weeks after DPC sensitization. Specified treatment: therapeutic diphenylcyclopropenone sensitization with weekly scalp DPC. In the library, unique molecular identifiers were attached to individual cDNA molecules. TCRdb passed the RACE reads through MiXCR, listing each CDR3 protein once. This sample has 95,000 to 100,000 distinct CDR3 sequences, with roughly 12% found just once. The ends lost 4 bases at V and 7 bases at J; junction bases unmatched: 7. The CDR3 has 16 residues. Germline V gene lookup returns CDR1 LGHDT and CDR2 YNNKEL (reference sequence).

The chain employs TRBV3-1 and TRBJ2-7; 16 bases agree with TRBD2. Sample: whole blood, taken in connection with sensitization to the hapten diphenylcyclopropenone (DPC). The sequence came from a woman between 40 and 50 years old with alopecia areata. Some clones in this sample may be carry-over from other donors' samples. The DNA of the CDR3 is TGTGCCAGCAGCCTGGGACTAGCGGGAGGGTCGGGTGAGCAGTACTTC. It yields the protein CASSLGLAGGSGEQYF.